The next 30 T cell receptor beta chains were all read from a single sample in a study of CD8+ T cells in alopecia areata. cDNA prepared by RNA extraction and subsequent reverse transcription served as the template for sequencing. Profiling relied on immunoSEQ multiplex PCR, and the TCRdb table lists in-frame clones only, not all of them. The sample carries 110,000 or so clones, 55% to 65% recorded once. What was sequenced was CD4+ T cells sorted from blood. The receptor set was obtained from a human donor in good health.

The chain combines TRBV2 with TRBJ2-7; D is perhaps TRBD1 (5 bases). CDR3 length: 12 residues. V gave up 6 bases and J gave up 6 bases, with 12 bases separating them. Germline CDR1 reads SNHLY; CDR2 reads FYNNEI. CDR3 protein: CASRTGFGEQYF. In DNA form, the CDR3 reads TGTGCCAGCAGAACAGGTTTCGGCGAGCAGTACTTC.

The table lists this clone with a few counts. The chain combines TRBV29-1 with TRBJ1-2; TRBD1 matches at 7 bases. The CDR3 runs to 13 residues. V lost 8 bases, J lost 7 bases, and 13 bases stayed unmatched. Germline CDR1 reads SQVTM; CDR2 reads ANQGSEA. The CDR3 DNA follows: TGCAGCACCGAGGAGGGGGCGCGTCGTGGCTACACCTTC. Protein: CSTEEGARRGYTF.

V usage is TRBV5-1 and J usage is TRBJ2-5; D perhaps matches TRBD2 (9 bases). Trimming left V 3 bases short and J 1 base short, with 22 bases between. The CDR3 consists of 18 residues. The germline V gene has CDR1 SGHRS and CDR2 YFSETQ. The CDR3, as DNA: TGCGCCAGCAGCTCCGACAGGGGACTAGCTGGTGGCCAAGAGACCCAGTACTTC. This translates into CASSSDRGLAGGQETQYF. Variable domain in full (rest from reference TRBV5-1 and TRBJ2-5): KAGVTQTPRYLIKTRGQQVTLSCSPISGHRSVSWYQQTPGQGLQFLFEYFSETQRNKGNFPGRFSGRQFSNSRSEMNVSTLELGDSALYLCASSSDRGLAGGQETQYFGPGTRLLVL.

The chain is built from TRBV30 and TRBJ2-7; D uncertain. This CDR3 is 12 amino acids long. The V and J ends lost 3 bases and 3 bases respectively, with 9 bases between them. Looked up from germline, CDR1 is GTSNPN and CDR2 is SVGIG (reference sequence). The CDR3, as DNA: TGTGCCTGGAGCCTTACCAACTACGAGCAGTACTTC. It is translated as CAWSLTNYEQYF.

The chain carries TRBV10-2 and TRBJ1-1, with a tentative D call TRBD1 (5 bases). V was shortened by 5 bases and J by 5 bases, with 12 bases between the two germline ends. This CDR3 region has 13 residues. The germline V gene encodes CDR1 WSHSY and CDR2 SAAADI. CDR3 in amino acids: CASSLGGGTEAFF. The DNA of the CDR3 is TGCGCCAGCAGTCTGGGGGGAGGAACTGAAGCTTTCTTT.

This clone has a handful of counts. CDR3 in amino acids: CAIGRGGYDIQYF. CDR3 in DNA: TGTGCCATCGGTCGGGGTGGGTACGACATTCAGTACTTC. The chain is built from TRBV10-3 and TRBJ2-4; possible D gene TRBD2, 5 bases. Germline lookup yields CDR1 ENHRY and CDR2 SYGVKD. The CDR3 has 13 amino acids. V was shortened by 8 bases and J by 8 bases, with 16 bases between the two germline ends.

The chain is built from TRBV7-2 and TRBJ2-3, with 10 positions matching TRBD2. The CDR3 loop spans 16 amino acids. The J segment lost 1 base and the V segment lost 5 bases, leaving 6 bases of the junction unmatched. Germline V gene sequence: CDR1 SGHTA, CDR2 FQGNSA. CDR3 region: CASSGSGGPRTDTQYF. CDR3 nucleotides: TGTGCCAGCAGCGGTAGCGGGGGGCCCCGCACAGATACGCAGTATTTT.

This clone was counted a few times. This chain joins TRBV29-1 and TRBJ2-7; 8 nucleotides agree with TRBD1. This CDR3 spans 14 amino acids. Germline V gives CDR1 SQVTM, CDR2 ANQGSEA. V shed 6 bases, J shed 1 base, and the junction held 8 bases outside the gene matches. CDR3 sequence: CSVTTGAGSYEQYF. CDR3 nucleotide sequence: TGCAGCGTGACGACAGGGGCGGGGTCCTACGAGCAGTACTTC.

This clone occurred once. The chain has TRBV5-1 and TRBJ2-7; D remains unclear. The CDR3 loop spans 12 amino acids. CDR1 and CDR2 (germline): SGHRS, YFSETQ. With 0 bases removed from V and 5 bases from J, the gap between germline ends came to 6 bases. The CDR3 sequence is CASSLVANEQYF. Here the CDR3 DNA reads TGCGCCAGCAGCTTGGTGGCTAACGAGCAGTACTTC.

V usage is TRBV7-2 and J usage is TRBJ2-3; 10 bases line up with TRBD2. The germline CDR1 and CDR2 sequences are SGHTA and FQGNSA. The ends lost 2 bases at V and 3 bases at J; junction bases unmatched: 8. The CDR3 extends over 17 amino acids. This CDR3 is CASSLRKERGGTDTQYF. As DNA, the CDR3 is TGTGCCAGCAGCTTAAGAAAGGAGCGGGGGGGAACAGATACGCAGTATTTT.

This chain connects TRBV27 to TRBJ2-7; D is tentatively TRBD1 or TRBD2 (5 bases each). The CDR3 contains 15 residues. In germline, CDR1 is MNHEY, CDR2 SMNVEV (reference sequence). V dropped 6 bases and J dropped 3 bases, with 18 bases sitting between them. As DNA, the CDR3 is TGTGCCAGCAGGAGACAGAGGGGAAGTCTCTACGAGCAGTACTTC. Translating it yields CASRRQRGSLYEQYF.

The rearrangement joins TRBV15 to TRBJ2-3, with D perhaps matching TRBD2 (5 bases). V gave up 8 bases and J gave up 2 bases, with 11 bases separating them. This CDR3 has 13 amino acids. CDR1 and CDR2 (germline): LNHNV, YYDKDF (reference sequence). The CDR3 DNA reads TGTGCCACCCAGACGGGATACACAGATACGCAGTATTTT. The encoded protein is CATQTGYTDTQYF.

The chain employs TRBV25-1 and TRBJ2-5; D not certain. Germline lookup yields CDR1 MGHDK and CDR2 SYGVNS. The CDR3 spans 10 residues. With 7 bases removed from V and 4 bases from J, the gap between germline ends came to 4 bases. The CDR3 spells CASTGETQYF. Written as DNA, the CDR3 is TGTGCCAGCACCGGAGAGACCCAGTACTTC.

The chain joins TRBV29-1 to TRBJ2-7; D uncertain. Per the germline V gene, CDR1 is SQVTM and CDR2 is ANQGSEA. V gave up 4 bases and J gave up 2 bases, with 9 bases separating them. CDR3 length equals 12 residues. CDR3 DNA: TGCAGCGTTGTGGCCGACGCCTACGAGCAGTACTTC. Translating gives CSVVADAYEQYF.

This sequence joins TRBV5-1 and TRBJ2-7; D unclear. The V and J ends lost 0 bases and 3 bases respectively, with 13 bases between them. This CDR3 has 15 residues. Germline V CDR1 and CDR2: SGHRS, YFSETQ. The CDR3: CASSLDGGPNYEQYF. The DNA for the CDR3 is TGCGCCAGCAGCTTGGACGGCGGACCCAACTACGAGCAGTACTTC. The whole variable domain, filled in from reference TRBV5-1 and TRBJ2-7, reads KAGVTQTPRYLIKTRGQQVTLSCSPISGHRSVSWYQQTPGQGLQFLFEYFSETQRNKGNFPGRFSGRQFSNSRSEMNVSTLELGDSALYLCASSLDGGPNYEQYFGPGTRLTVT.

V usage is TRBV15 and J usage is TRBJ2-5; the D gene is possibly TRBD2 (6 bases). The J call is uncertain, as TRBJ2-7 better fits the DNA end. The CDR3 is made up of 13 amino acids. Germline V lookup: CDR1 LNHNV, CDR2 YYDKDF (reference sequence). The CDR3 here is CATSRWGDYEQYF. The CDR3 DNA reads TGTGCCACCAGCAGATGGGGGGACTACGAGCAGTACTTC.

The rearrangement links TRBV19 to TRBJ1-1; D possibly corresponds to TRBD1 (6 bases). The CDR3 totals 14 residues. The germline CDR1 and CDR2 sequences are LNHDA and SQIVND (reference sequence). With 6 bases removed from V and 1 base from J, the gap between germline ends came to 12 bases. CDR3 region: CASSLDSRNTEAFF. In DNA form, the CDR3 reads TGTGCCAGTAGCCTGGACAGCCGGAACACTGAAGCTTTCTTT.

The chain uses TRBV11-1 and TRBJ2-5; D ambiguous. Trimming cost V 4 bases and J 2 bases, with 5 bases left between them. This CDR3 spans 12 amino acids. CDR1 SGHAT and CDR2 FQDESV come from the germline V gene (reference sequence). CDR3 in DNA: TGTGCCAGCAGCTCCCGTCAAGAGACCCAGTACTTC. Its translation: CASSSRQETQYF.

The CDR3 protein is CASKLLGSSTDTQYF. Here the CDR3 DNA reads TGTGCCAGCAAGCTCCTCGGCTCTAGCACAGATACGCAGTATTTT. The chain couples TRBV6-1 to TRBJ2-3; D unclear. Trimming pared 7 bases from V and 0 bases from J, leaving 14 bases between. Germline V gives CDR1 MNHNS, CDR2 SASEGT. This CDR3 has 15 amino acids.

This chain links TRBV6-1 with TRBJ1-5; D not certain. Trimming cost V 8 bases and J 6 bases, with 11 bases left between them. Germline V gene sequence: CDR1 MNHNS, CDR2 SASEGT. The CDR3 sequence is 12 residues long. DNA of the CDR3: TGTGCCAGCGGCCTCTCGGGTCAGCCCCAGCATTTT. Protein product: CASGLSGQPQHF.

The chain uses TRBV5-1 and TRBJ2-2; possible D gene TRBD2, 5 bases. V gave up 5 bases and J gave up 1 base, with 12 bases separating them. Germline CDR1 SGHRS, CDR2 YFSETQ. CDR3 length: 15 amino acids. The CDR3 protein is CASRPYSGNTGELFF. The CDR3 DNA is TGCGCCAGCAGGCCGTACAGCGGGAACACCGGGGAGCTGTTTTTT.

The CDR3 DNA reads TGTGCCTGGAGGAGTGGGGGATCGAAAGGTGGCTACACCTTC. Translated, it gives CAWRSGGSKGGYTF. The chain is built from TRBV30 and TRBJ1-2; tentatively, D is TRBD1 (5 bases). Germline V gene sequence: CDR1 GTSNPN, CDR2 SVGIG (reference sequence). V was pared by 3 bases and J by 7 bases, with 18 bases between. The CDR3 has 14 amino acids.

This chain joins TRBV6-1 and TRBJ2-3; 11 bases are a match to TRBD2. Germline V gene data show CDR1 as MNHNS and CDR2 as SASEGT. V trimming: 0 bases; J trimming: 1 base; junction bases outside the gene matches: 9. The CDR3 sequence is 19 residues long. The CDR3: CASSEARLAGGVGTDTQYF. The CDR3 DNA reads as TGTGCCAGCAGTGAAGCAAGGCTAGCGGGGGGCGTAGGCACAGATACGCAGTATTTT.

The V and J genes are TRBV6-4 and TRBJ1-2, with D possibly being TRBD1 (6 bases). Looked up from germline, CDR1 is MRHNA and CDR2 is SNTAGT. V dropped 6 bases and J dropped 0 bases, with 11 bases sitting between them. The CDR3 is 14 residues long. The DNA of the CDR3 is TGTGCCAGCAGCGGACAGTTAGCTAACTATGGCTACACCTTC. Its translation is CASSGQLANYGYTF.

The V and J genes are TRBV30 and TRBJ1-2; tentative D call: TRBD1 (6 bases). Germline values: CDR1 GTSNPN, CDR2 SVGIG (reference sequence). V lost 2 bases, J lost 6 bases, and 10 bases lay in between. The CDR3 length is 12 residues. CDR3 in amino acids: CAWSWGPDGYTF. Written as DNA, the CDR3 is TGTGCCTGGAGTTGGGGGCCAGATGGCTACACCTTC.

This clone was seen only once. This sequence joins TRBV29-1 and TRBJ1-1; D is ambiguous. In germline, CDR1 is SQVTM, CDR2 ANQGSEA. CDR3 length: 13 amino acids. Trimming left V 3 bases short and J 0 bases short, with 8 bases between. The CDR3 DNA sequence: TGCAGCGTTGAGAGGCAGATGAACACTGAAGCTTTCTTT. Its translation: CSVERQMNTEAFF.

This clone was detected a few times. CDR3 loop: CSVVAATASSSGSGANVLTF. The DNA for the CDR3 is TGCAGCGTTGTGGCGGCGACAGCCTCTTCATCTGGTTCTGGGGCCAACGTCCTGACTTTC. The chain is built from TRBV29-1 and TRBJ2-6, with D tentatively TRBD1 (5 bases). Looked up from germline, CDR1 is SQVTM and CDR2 is ANQGSEA. Trimming cost V 4 bases and J 1 base, with 26 bases left between them. CDR3 length: 20 amino acids.

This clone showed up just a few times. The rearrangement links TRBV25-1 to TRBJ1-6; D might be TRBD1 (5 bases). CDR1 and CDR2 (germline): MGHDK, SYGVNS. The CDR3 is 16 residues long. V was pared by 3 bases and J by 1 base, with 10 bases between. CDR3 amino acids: CASSDGGKSYNSPLHF. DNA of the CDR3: TGTGCCAGCAGTGATGGGGGGAAGTCCTATAATTCACCCCTCCACTTT.

CDR3 amino acids: CASSPADYGYTF. The CDR3 DNA follows: TGTGCCAGCAGTCCGGCGGACTATGGCTACACCTTC. This chain uses TRBV6-6 with TRBJ1-2; the D is unclear. With 5 bases removed from V and 3 bases from J, the gap between germline ends came to 7 bases. The CDR3 is made up of 12 amino acids. Germline values: CDR1 MNHNY, CDR2 SVGAGI (reference sequence).

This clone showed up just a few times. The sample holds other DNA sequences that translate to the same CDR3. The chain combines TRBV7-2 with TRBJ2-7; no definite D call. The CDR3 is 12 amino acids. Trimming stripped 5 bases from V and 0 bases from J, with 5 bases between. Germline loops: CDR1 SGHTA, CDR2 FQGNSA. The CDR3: CASSPSSYEQYF. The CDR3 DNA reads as TGTGCCAGCAGCCCCAGCTCCTACGAGCAGTACTTC.